This T cell receptor beta chain originates from a study of cytomegalovirus exposure and HLA in healthy donors. General study points: Generally TCR sequences proved uncommon, though certain public TCRs appeared in numerous donors. Reportedly, HLA-A and HLA-B alleles of most subjects were accurately predicted from TCR beta.

As for this clone: What it binds is not known.

PCR was performed using 60 Vbeta and 13 Jbeta primers. In the original processing: Unique TCR beta chains numbered about 79 million in a later analysis, with about 9.9 million shared. Measured with immunoSEQ multiplex PCR; TCRdb has only the in-frame clones, and not every one. The DNA was the basis for D and trimming; V, J and clone size are from that table. The sample lists approximately 110,000 clones; about 80% were seen once. The V gene's germline CDR1 is LNHDA and CDR2 SQIVND (reference sequence). V dropped 6 bases and J dropped 1 base, with 19 bases sitting between them. The CDR3 length is 16 residues.

The sample comprised PBMCs. This sequence originates from a woman aged 45-65 years in good health and CMV-seropositive. This chain joins TRBV19 and TRBJ2-7; tentative D call: TRBD1 (5 bases). CDR3 in DNA: TGTGCCAGTAGGAGTCGTCGGGCGGACAAGTCCTACGAGCAGTACTTC. It specifies CASRSRRADKSYEQYF.